These T cell receptor beta chains were read from a single sample in a study of T cells after yellow fever vaccination. TCRdb re-called the 5' RACE reads through MiXCR, storing one row per CDR3 protein. The sample includes 200,000 to 300,000 distinct CDR3 sequences, around 13% of them seen just once. Sequences were derived from CD4+ T cells sorted from PBMCs, sampled 45 days after the yellow fever booster vaccination. The receptors were sampled from a young man who received the YFV17D yellow fever vaccine. Each CDR3 is given without its conserved first and last residue. Rows give clone size only sometimes, using once, few, many, or a class for an expanded clone.

len,v_gene,abundance,j_gene,CDR3aa
10,TRBV29-1,-,TRBJ2-1,SVDSSYNEQF
14,TRBV7-8,-,TRBJ1-1,ASSYPGGGGNTEAF
10,TRBV5-6,-,TRBJ2-5,ASSLAGGTQY
12,TRBV6-1,few,TRBJ1-6,ASRDGSRLSPLH
16,TRBV5-6,few,TRBJ2-1,ASSLRLSGATPGNEQF
13,TRBV7-3,-,TRBJ2-1,ASSPTSGRAIEQF
17,TRBV5-1,-,TRBJ2-7,ASSLGTGGSLAIYYEQY
15,TRBV6-5,-,TRBJ2-3,ASSPLTSGRAEDTQY
13,TRBV7-2,-,TRBJ2-4,ASSLGDTRKNIQY
12,TRBV12-3/TRBV12-4,-,TRBJ2-5,ASSPSGPQETQY
12,TRBV29-1,few,TRBJ2-2,SVLAGESTGELF